The T cell receptor beta chain described here comes from a study of long-term antiretroviral therapy in people with HIV. Note on this clone: Its specificity is unknown.

Findings of the study overall: Clonotypes expanded prior to ART showed repertoire dominance at all sampled time points. Diversity rose after ART but stayed below transplant donor controls.

Treatment locations for all participants with HIV were in the United States. V was clipped by 4 bases and J by 0 bases; unmatched bases: 6. The CDR3 is 15 residues long. The germline V gene has CDR1 SGHNT and CDR2 YYREEE (reference sequence). Survey level was the resolution at which the v3.0 immunoSEQ assay ran. Measured with immunoSEQ multiplex PCR; TCRdb has only the in-frame clones, and not every one. The sample holds under 12,000 clones, around 84% seen once. V and J are TRBV5-4 and TRBJ1-2, with 7 bases aligning to TRBD1. This TCR came from a man over 45 with HIV. The material sequenced was unsorted PBMCs, taken approximately 7 years after starting antiretroviral therapy. The CDR3 nucleotides are TGTGCCAGCAGCCTTGGACAGGCCCCTAACTATGGCTACACCTTC. The encoded protein is CASSLGQAPNYGYTF. The whole variable domain, remainder taken from reference TRBV5-4 and TRBJ1-2, is ETGVTQSPTHLIKTRGQQVTLRCSSQSGHNTVSWYQQALGQGPQFIFQYYREEENGRGNFPPRFSGLQFPNYSSELNVNALELDDSALYLCASSLGQAPNYGYTFGSGTRLTVV.